The 23 T cell receptor beta chains presented below share a single source sample, sequenced in a study of T cell changes during pregnancy in multiple sclerosis. Clones were read by immunoSEQ multiplex PCR, and TCRdb kept only the in-frame ones, dropping some. The table records 90,000 or so clones, roughly 94% of them present only once. The sample was peripheral blood, taken after pregnancy. These receptor sequences come from a female donor in good health, enrolled as a control in a pregnancy study.

The rearrangement joins TRBV7-9 to TRBJ1-4; possibly TRBD1 for D (6 bases). The V end lost 5 bases, the J end lost 3 bases, and 16 bases lay between the germline ends. This CDR3 contains 16 residues. The germline gives CDR1 SEHNR, CDR2 FQNEAQ (reference sequence). The CDR3 bases are TGTGCCAGCAGCCCCTCCGACAGGACCCCTAATGAAAAACTGTTTTTT. It encodes CASSPSDRTPNEKLFF.

V is TRBV11-2 and J is TRBJ2-1; TRBD2 matches at 9 bases. V gave up 5 bases and J gave up 0 bases; unmatched junction bases: 5. The length of the CDR3 is 16 residues. Germline V gene lookup returns CDR1 SGHAT and CDR2 FQNNGV. CDR3 nucleotide sequence: TGTGCCAGCAGCCCGATAGCGGGAGCCTCCTACAATGAGCAGTTCTTC. Its protein product is CASSPIAGASYNEQFF.

The gene calls are TRBV5-4 and TRBJ2-7, with D possibly being TRBD1 (7 bases). There are 13 residues in the CDR3. Per germline, CDR1 SGHNT and CDR2 YYREEE (reference sequence). V was cut by 3 bases and J by 7 bases, with 14 bases left in between. Here the CDR3 reads CASSSPGGREQYF. CDR3 nucleotide sequence: TGTGCCAGCAGCTCCCCAGGGGGGCGAGAGCAGTACTTC.

This clone was seen once. CDR3 DNA: TGTGCCAGCAGTCCGGGACAGGCGGGGAAATACGAGCAGTACTTC. It encodes CASSPGQAGKYEQYF. The chain links TRBV28 to TRBJ2-7; 8 bases align to TRBD1. CDR1 is MDHEN and CDR2 is SYDVKM in the germline V gene. The CDR3 length is 15 residues. The trim removed 5 bases at V and 4 bases at J, leaving 10 bases unmatched.

The rearrangement uses TRBV6-4 and TRBJ1-5, with 8 bases matching TRBD1. Looked up from germline, CDR1 is MRHNA and CDR2 is SNTAGT. The CDR3 consists of 15 residues. V was clipped by 4 bases and J by 4 bases; unmatched bases: 6. The CDR3 spells CASSAEQGGNQPQHF. The CDR3, as DNA: TGTGCCAGCAGTGCCGAACAGGGGGGGAATCAGCCCCAGCATTTT.

The chain uses TRBV6-1 and TRBJ1-3, with D possibly matching TRBD1 (6 bases). V lost 4 bases and J lost 0, with 19 bases in between. This CDR3 is built from 18 residues. Germline CDR1 MNHNS, CDR2 SASEGT. The CDR3 DNA sequence: TGTGCCAGCAGTGCACGGCCTCTAACAGGGAGCTCTGGAAACACCATATATTTT. Its protein is CASSARPLTGSSGNTIYF.

The V gene is TRBV5-1, the J gene TRBJ1-1; tentative D call: TRBD1 (5 bases). V was pared by 4 bases and J by 3 bases, with 16 bases between. CDR3 length: 15 residues. Germline V lookup: CDR1 SGHRS, CDR2 YFSETQ. In DNA form, the CDR3 reads TGCGCCAGCAGCCCTCGCCCGACAGAATACACTGAAGCTTTCTTT. Translation gives CASSPRPTEYTEAFF.

The genes are TRBV6-5 and TRBJ2-2; 7 positions match TRBD2. The CDR3 is 13 amino acids. The J segment lost 9 bases and the V segment lost 2 bases, leaving 3 bases of the junction unmatched. Germline assignment: CDR1 MNHEY and CDR2 SVGAGI. CDR3 nucleotides: TGTGCCAGCAGTTACGAGGGAGGGAGGGAGCTGTTTTTT. It encodes CASSYEGGRELFF.

As concerns this clone: The sample has other DNA sequences that encode this CDR3 too. The chain couples TRBV29-1 to TRBJ2-5; TRBD1 matches at 10 bases. This CDR3 is built from 13 residues. The germline V gene has CDR1 SQVTM and CDR2 ANQGSEA. Trimming took 4 bases from V and 4 from J; bases not matched to a gene: 3. CDR3 nucleotide sequence: TGCAGCGTTGGGACAGGGGGAAGAGAGACCCAGTACTTC. Translation gives CSVGTGGRETQYF.

The chain recombines TRBV7-8 with TRBJ1-1, with 10 bases lining up with TRBD1. The CDR3 covers 15 residues. The V gene's germline CDR1 is SGHVS and CDR2 FQNEAQ. Losses at the gene ends were 1 base for V and 6 bases for J; bases not matched to a gene: 5. For the CDR3, the DNA is TGTGCCAGCAGCTTAGAGACAGGGGGCGCCCCTGAAGCTTTCTTT. It yields the protein CASSLETGGAPEAFF.

This clone appeared a few times. The chain carries TRBV18 and TRBJ1-1, with a possible D match to TRBD1 (5 bases). CDR1 is KGHSH, CDR2 LQKENI, per germline. The CDR3 extends over 13 amino acids. V lost 4 bases and J 3 bases, leaving 9 bases between the germline ends. CDR3 region: CASSLSQDTEAFF. The CDR3 DNA follows: TGTGCCAGCTCACTGTCACAGGACACTGAAGCTTTCTTT.

The chain has TRBV9 and TRBJ2-7; TRBD1 matches at 8 bases. The CDR3 spans 14 residues. The V and J ends lost 4 bases and 6 bases, in that order; junction bases with no gene match: 9. Germline V CDR1 and CDR2: SGDLS, YYNGEE. The CDR3 here is CASSPYNRGVEQYF. CDR3 in DNA: TGTGCCAGCAGCCCCTATAACAGGGGGGTCGAGCAGTACTTC.

This clone was detected only once. The genes are TRBV28 and TRBJ2-2; 9 nucleotides align to TRBD2. J gave up 4 bases and V 6 bases, and 9 bases lay outside the gene matches. Germline assignment: CDR1 MDHEN and CDR2 SYDVKM. The CDR3 extends over 16 amino acids. CDR3 DNA sequence: TGTGCCAGCAGACGTTCGGGTAGCGGGAGCACCGGGGAGCTGTTTTTT. It codes for CASRRSGSGSTGELFF.

The chain links TRBV28 to TRBJ1-3; D possibly corresponds to TRBD1 (6 bases). Germline V gene sequence: CDR1 MDHEN, CDR2 SYDVKM. The V gene lost 10 bases and the J gene lost 4 bases, with 14 bases spanning the gap. The CDR3 covers 13 residues. The CDR3 sequence is CATWAGTGNTIYF. CDR3 nucleotide sequence: TGTGCCACCTGGGCAGGGACAGGAAACACCATATATTTT.

This chain connects TRBV5-1 to TRBJ2-1, with 7 positions matching TRBD2. This CDR3 has 16 residues. With 0 bases clipped from V and 0 bases from J, the junction kept 3 bases outside the gene matches. Germline CDR1 is SGHRS and CDR2 is YFSETQ. CDR3 nucleotides: TGCGCCAGCAGCTTGGAAGGGAGGGCCTCCTACAATGAGCAGTTCTTC. It translates to CASSLEGRASYNEQFF.

The rearrangement uses TRBV2 and TRBJ2-1, with TRBD2 matching over 7 bases. The V gene end was trimmed by 5 bases and the J gene end by 5 bases; junction bases not matched to a gene: 9. This CDR3 is 15 amino acids long. The V gene's germline CDR1 is SNHLY and CDR2 FYNNEI. The CDR3 loop reads CASSPGGLGNNEQFF. CDR3 in DNA: TGTGCCAGCAGTCCCGGGGGGTTGGGGAACAATGAGCAGTTCTTC.

J is TRBJ1-2 and V is TRBV4-1; D might be TRBD1 (5 bases). CDR1 is MGHRA, CDR2 YSYEKL, per germline. V dropped 1 base and J dropped 3 bases, with 9 bases sitting between them. CDR3 size: 14 residues. The CDR3 DNA sequence: TGCGCCAGCAGCCAAGTTTCGGGGGACTATGGCTACACCTTC. Amino acid sequence: CASSQVSGDYGYTF.

The V and J genes are TRBV28 and TRBJ2-6; D gene ambiguous. CDR1 and CDR2 from the germline V gene are MDHEN and SYDVKM. The CDR3 totals 15 residues. Trimming pared 3 bases from V and 0 bases from J, leaving 6 bases between. The CDR3 spells CASSFSGSGANVLTF. The CDR3, as DNA: TGTGCCAGCAGTTTCTCCGGCTCTGGGGCCAACGTCCTGACTTTC.

The chain carries TRBV27 and TRBJ2-7; D remains ambiguous. There are 16 residues in the CDR3. The germline gives CDR1 MNHEY, CDR2 SMNVEV (reference sequence). Trimming stripped 8 bases from V and 4 bases from J, with 24 bases between. The CDR3 region has the DNA TGTGCCAGCGGAACAGACATCCTCACAACCCGATACGAGCAGTACTTC. This gives the protein CASGTDILTTRYEQYF.

The V call is TRBV9, the J call TRBJ2-7; D is unclear. Between the trimmed V and J ends, which lost 0 bases and 5 bases, there was a span of 9 bases. Germline V CDR1 and CDR2: SGDLS, YYNGEE. There are 13 residues in the CDR3. The CDR3: CASSVDSGDEQYF. The CDR3 region has the DNA TGTGCCAGCAGCGTAGACTCAGGTGACGAGCAGTACTTC.

V gene TRBV5-1 combines with J gene TRBJ1-1, with 9 bases that match TRBD1. There are 15 residues in the CDR3. J gave up 6 bases and V 2 bases, and 8 bases lay outside the gene matches. Germline-derived CDR1 and CDR2 are SGHRS and YFSETQ. The CDR3 is CASSFATGGSAEAFF. As DNA, the CDR3 is TGCGCCAGCAGCTTCGCTACAGGGGGCTCTGCTGAAGCTTTCTTT. Drawing the rest from reference TRBV5-1 and TRBJ1-1, the complete variable domain is KAGVTQTPRYLIKTRGQQVTLSCSPISGHRSVSWYQQTPGQGLQFLFEYFSETQRNKGNFPGRFSGRQFSNSRSEMNVSTLELGDSALYLCASSFATGGSAEAFFGQGTRLTVV.

V is TRBV5-1 and J is TRBJ2-2; 8 nucleotides align to TRBD1. Germline trimming cut 4 bases from V and 1 base from J; bases unmatched to any gene: 3. Germline assignment: CDR1 SGHRS and CDR2 YFSETQ. This CDR3 has 15 amino acids. Written as DNA, the CDR3 is TGCGCCAGCAGCGGACAGGGAATGAACACCGGGGAGCTGTTTTTT. This gives the protein CASSGQGMNTGELFF.

The J gene is TRBJ2-3, the V gene TRBV2, with 8 bases that match TRBD2. Germline CDR1 SNHLY, CDR2 FYNNEI. This CDR3 has 14 amino acids. Trimming cost V 8 bases and J 2 bases; bases outside gene matches: 6. CDR3 bases: TGTGCCAGCCGCCCGGGGGGGTCCACAGATACGCAGTATTTT. It encodes CASRPGGSTDTQYF.